This entry features one TCR beta chain sequence. Original data processing: Amplification of reference gene primers was used by the study to estimate nucleated cell counts. Clones were sequenced by immunoSEQ multiplex PCR, and TCRdb holds only the in-frame ones, with some missing. V and J calls and clone size follow that table, whereas D and trimming were derived from the DNA. The sample records 110,000 or so clones, 80% to 90% being singletons. This specimen comes from a study of blood T cell repertoires in COVID-19. For the study at large: Acute and convalescent COVID-19 specimens originated in the United States, Italy and Spain. The analysed material was cDNA or gDNA that came from T cells, B-cell-depleted T cells, or PBMCs.

This CDR3 is built from 13 residues. Germline loops: CDR1 KGHSY, CDR2 FQNENV. V lost 0 bases to trimming and J lost 13 bases, with 10 bases between them. This rearrangement joins TRBV16 to TRBJ1-6, with no clear D. The sequencing sample was made of peripheral blood. This clonotype originated in a middle-aged man with acute or convalescent COVID-19. The CDR3 sequence is CASSQSPGRPLHF. The CDR3 DNA sequence: TGTGCCAGCAGCCAATCGCCGGGGAGGCCCCTCCACTTT. The variable domain in full, completed from reference TRBV16 and TRBJ1-6, reads GEEVAQTPKHLVRGEGQKAKLYCAPIKGHSYVFWYQQVLKNEFKFLISFQNENVFDETGMPKERFSAKCLPNSPCSLEIQATKLEDSAVYFCASSQSPGRPLHFGNGTRLTVT.